This paragraph reports one T cell receptor beta chain. Antigen: not known. This sample is drawn from a study of T cell responses to AZD1222 COVID-19 vaccine. Overall study findings and caveats: White British donors predominated, females outnumbered males, and clonal diversity was possibly underestimated. Among vaccine-associated CD4 TCRs, coverage spanned spike, with dominance at 160-218 and 743-854. Reportedly, close to half of spike-specific TCRs are directed against unmutated variant regions. No repertoire was sampled before or during the peak T cell response, only after it.

Germline V CDR1 and CDR2: ENHRY, SYGVKD. CDR3 length: 11 residues. Losses at the gene ends were 4 bases for V and 10 bases for J; bases not matched to a gene: 0. Method: immunoSEQ multiplex PCR; TCRdb's copy keeps in-frame clones and lacks some. The sample holds roughly 110,000 clones, about 80% seen once. The rearrangement uses TRBV10-3 and TRBJ2-1; 8 nucleotides match TRBD2. The sequence was obtained from an adult in good health. The sample here was peripheral blood, taken on day 0 of AZD1222 vaccination. The CDR3 DNA reads as TGTGCCATCAGTGGGACTAGCGAGCAGTTCTTC. Translating gives CAISGTSEQFF.